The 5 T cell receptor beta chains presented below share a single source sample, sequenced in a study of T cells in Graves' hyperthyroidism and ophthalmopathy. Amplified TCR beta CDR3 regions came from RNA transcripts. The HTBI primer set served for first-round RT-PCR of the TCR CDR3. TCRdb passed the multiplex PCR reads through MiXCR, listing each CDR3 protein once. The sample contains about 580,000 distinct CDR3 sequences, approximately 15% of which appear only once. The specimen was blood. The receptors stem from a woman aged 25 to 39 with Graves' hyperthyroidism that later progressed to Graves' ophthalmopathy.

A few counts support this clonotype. CDR3 in DNA: TGTGCCTGGAGTGTATATCCAGCGCTCGGGGGGCAGTTCTTC. It yields the protein CAWSVYPALGGQFF. The rearrangement uses TRBV30 and TRBJ2-1, with a weak D call TRBD2 (6 bases). Trimming stripped 0 bases from V and 12 bases from J, with 18 bases between. Germline V CDR1 and CDR2: GTSNPN, SVGIG (reference sequence). The CDR3 is 14 residues long.

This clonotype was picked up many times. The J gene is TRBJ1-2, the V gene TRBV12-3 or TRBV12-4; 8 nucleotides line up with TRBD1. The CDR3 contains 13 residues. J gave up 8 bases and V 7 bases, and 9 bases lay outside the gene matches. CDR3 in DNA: TGTGCCAGCACCGGACAGGGTAGCAGGGGCTACACCTTC. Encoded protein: CASTGQGSRGYTF.

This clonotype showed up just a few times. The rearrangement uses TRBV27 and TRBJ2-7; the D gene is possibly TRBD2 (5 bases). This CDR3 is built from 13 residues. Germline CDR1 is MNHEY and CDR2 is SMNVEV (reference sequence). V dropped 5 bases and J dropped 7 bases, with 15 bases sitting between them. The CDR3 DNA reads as TGTGCCAGCAGTCCCCGGGATGCGAGAGAGCAGTACTTC. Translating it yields CASSPRDAREQYF.

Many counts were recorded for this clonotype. Written as DNA, the CDR3 is TGTGCCTGGTCGACAGGGTTGGCAAATCAGCCCCAGCATTTT. Translation: CAWSTGLANQPQHF. J is TRBJ1-5 and V is TRBV30, with 7 bases aligning to TRBD1. The junction had 8 bases not matched to a gene; V was cut back by 5 bases and J by 4 bases. Germline CDR1 GTSNPN, CDR2 SVGIG (reference sequence). The CDR3 has 14 amino acids.

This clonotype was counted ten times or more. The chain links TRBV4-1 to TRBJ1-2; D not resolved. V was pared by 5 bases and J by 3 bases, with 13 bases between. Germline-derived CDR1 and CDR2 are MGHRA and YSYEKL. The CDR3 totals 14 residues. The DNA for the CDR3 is TGCGCCAGCAGCGGTCGGACGGTATACTATGGCTACACCTTC. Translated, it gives CASSGRTVYYGYTF.